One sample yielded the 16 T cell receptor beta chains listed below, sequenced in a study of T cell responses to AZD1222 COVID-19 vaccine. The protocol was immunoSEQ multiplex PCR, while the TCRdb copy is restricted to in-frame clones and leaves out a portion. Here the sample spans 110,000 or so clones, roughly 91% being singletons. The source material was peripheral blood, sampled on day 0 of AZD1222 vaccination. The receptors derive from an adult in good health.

CDR3 DNA: TGTGCCAGCAGCTTAGCGCTGGGGACAGATACGCAGTATTTT. Protein: CASSLALGTDTQYF. This chain connects TRBV7-6 to TRBJ2-3; D call uncertain. CDR1 SGHVS and CDR2 FNYEAQ come from the germline V gene. V was pared by 0 bases and J by 3 bases, with 7 bases between. The CDR3 loop spans 14 amino acids.

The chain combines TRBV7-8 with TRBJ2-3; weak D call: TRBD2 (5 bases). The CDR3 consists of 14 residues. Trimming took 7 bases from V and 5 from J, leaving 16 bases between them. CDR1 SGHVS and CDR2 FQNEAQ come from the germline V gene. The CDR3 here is CASKQRSIKDTQYF. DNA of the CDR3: TGTGCCAGCAAGCAGCGGTCCATCAAAGATACGCAGTATTTT.

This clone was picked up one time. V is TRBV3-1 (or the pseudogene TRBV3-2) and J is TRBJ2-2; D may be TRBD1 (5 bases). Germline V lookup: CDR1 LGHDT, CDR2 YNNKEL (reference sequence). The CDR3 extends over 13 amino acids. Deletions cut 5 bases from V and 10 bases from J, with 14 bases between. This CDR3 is CASSSLRGLELFF. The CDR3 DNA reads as TGTGCCAGCAGCTCCTTAAGGGGCCTGGAGCTGTTTTTT.

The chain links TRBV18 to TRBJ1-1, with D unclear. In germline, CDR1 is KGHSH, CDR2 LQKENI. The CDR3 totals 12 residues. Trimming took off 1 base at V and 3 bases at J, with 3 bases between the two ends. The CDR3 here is CASSPLDTEAFF. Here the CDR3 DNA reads TGTGCCAGCTCACCACTGGACACTGAAGCTTTCTTT.

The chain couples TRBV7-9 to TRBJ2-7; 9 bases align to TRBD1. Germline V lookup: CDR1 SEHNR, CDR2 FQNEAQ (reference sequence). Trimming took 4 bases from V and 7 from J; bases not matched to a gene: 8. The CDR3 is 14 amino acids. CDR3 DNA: TGTGCCAGCAGCTCCGGGACAGGGCTTTTGGAGCAGTACTTC. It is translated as CASSSGTGLLEQYF.

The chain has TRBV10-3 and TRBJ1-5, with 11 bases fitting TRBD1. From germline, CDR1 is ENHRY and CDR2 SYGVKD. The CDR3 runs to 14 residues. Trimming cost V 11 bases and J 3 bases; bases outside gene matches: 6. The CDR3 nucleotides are TGTGCCTCGTGGACAGGGGGCTTCAATCAGCCCCAGCATTTT. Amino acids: CASWTGGFNQPQHF.

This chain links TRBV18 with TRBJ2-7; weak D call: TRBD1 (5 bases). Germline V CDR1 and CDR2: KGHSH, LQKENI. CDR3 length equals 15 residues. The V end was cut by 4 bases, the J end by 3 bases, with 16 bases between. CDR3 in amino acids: CASSLQAAPGYEQYF. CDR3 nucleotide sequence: TGTGCCAGCTCACTACAGGCTGCTCCGGGCTACGAGCAGTACTTC.

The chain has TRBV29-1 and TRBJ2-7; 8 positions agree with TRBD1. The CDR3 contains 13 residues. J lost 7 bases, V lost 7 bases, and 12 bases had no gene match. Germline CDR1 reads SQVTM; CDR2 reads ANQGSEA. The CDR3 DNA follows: TGCAGCGCCTCACAGGGGGTCGATCGGGAGCAGTACTTC. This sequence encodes CSASQGVDREQYF.

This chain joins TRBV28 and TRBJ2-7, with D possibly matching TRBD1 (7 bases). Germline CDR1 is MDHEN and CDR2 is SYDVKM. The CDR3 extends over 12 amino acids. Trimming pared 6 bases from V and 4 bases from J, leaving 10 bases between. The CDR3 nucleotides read TGTGCCAGCAGCAGGGGGGTTTACGAGCAGTACTTC. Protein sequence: CASSRGVYEQYF.

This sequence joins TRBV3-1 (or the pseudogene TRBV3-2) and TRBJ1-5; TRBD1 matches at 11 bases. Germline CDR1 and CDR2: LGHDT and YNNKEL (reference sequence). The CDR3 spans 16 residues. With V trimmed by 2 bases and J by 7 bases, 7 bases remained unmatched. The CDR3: CASSQTGTGGRQPQHF. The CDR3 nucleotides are TGTGCCAGCAGCCAAACCGGGACAGGGGGACGCCAGCCCCAGCATTTT.

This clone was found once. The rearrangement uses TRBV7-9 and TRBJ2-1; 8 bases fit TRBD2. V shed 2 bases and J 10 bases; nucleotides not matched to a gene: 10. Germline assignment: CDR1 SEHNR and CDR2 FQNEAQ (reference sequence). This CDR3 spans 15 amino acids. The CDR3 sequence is CASSLILAGGLEQFF. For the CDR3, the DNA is TGTGCCAGCAGCTTAATCCTAGCGGGCGGCCTGGAGCAGTTCTTC.

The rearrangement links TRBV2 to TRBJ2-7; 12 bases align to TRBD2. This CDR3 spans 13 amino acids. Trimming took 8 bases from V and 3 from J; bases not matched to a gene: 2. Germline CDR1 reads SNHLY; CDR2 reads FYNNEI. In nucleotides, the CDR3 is TGTGCCAGCGCGACTAGCGGGGGCTACGAGCAGTACTTC. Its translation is CASATSGGYEQYF. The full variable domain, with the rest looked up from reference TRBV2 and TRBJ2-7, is EPEVTQTPSHQVTQMGQEVILRCVPISNHLYFYWYRQILGQKVEFLVSFYNNEISEKSEIFDDQFSVERPDGSNFTLKIRSTKLEDSAMYFCASATSGGYEQYFGPGTRLTVT.

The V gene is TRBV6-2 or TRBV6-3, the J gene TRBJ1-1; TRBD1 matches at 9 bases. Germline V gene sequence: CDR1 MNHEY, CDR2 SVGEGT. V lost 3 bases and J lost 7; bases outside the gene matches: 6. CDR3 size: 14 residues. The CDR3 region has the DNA TGTGCCAGCAGTTATAACAGGGGGCATGGTGAAGCTTTCTTT. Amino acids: CASSYNRGHGEAFF.

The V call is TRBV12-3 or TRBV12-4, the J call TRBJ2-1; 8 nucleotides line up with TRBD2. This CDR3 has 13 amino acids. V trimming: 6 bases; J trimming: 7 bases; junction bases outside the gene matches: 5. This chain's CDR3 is CASSPLAGNEQFF. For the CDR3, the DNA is TGTGCCAGCAGCCCCTTAGCGGGGAATGAGCAGTTCTTC.

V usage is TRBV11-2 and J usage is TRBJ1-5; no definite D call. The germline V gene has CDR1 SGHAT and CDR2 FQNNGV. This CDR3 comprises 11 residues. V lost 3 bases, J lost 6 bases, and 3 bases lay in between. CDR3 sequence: CASSFSQPQHF. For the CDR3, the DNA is TGTGCCAGCAGCTTTTCTCAGCCCCAGCATTTT.

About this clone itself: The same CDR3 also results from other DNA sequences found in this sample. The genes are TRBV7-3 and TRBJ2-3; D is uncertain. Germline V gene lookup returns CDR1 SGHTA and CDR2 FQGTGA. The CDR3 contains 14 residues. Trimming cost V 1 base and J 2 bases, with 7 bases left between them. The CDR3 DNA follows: TGTGCCAGCAGCTTAAGTGCCCCCACAGATACGCAGTATTTT. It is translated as CASSLSAPTDTQYF.